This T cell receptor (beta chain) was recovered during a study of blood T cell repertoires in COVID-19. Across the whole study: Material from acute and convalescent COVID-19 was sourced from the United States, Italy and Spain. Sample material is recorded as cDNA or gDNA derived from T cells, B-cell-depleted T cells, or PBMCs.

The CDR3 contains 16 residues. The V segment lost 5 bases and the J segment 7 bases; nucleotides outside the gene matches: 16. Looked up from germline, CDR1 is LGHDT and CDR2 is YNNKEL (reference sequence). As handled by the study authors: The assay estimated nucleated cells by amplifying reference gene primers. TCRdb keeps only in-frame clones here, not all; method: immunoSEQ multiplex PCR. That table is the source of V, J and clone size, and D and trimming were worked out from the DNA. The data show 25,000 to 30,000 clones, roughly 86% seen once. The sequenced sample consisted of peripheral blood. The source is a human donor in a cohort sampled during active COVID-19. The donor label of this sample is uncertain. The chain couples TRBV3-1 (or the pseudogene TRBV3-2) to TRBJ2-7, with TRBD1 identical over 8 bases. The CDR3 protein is CASSSLPRGRFQEQYF. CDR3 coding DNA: TGTGCCAGCAGCTCCCTCCCCAGGGGGCGTTTTCAAGAGCAGTACTTC.